The table lists the clone carrying this T cell receptor beta chain with a few counts. Its target is not known. Repertoires were generated with immunoSEQ multiplex PCR, while TCRdb's copy carries only in-frame clones and drops some. Of 950 to 1,500 clones listed, over 15% were seen once; the top ten hold 30%. The data belong to a study of T cells in localized non-small cell lung cancer. Findings and caveats of the study: Higher T cell density in the blood was associated with longer overall survival, whereas higher adjacent-lung clonality associated with shorter survival.

V was shortened by 7 bases and J by 6 bases, with 9 bases between the two germline ends. The CDR3 has 12 residues. Germline V gives CDR1 MNHGY, CDR2 SAAAGT. The TCR sequence derives from a male donor older than 55 with stage I lung adenocarcinoma. Sequencing used normal lung tissue next to the tumor, obtained before any cancer treatment. The chain links TRBV6-8 to TRBJ1-4; D is unresolved. Here the CDR3 DNA reads TGTGCCAGCAAAGGGTGGGATGAAAAACTGTTTTTT. It translates to CASKGWDEKLFF.